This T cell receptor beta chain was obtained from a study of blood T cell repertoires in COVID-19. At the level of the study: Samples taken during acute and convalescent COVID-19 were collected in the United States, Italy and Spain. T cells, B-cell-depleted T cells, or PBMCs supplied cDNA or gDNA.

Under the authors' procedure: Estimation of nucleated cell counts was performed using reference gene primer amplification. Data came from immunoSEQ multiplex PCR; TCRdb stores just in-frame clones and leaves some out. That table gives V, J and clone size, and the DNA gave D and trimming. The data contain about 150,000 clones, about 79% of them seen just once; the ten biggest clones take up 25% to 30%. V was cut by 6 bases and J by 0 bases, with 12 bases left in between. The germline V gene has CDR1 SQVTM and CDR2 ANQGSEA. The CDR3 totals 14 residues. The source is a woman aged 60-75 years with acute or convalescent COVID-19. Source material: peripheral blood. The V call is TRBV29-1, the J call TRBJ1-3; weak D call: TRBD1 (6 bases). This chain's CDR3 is CSVRTGPSGNTIYF. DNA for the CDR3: TGCAGCGTGCGCACAGGGCCCTCTGGAAACACCATATATTTT.